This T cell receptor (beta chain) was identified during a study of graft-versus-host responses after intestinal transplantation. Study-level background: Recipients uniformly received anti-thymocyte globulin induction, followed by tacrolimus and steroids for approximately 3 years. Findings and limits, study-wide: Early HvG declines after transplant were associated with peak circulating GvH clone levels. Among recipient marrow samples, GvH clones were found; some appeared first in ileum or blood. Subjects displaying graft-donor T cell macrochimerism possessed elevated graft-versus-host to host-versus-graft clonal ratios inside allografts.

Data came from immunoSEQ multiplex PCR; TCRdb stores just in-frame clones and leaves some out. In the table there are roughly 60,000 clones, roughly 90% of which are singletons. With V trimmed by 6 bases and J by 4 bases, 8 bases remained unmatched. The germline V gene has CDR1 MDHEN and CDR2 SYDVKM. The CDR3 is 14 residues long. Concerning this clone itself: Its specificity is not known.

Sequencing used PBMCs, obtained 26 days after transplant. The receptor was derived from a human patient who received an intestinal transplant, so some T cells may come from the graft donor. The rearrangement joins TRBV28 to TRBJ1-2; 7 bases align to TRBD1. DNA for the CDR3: TGTGCCAGCAGGACAGGACAGGACGGCTATGGCTACACCTTC. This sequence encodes CASRTGQDGYGYTF.